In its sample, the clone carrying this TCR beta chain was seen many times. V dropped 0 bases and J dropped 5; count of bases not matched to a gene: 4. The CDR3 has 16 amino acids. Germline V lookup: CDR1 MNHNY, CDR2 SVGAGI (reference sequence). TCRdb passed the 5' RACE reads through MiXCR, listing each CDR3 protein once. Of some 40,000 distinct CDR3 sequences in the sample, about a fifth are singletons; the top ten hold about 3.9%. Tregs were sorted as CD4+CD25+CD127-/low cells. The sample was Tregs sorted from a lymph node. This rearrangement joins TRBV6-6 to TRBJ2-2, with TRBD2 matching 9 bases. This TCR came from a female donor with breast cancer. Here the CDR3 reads CASSYSPSGITGELFF. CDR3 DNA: TGTGCCAGCAGTTACTCTCCTAGCGGGATTACCGGGGAGCTGTTTTTT.